The next 14 T cell receptor beta chains were all read from a single sample in a study of blood T cell repertoires in COVID-19. Using immunoSEQ multiplex PCR, the repertoire was profiled, and TCRdb retains in-frame clones only, with some absent. Among about 240,000 clones, 82% were seen once, and the ten largest hold 9.5% to 15%. The sample comprised peripheral blood. Receptors originate from a woman aged 55-75 years with active or convalescent COVID-19.

This clone was observed at least ten times. Other DNA sequences of this sample code for an identical CDR3. V and J are TRBV6-1 and TRBJ1-4; tentatively, D is TRBD1 (6 bases). Trimming shortened V by 2 bases and J by 7 bases, and 14 bases separated the two germline ends. This CDR3 has 15 residues. Per the germline V gene, CDR1 is MNHNS and CDR2 is SASEGT. The CDR3 sequence is CASSETVVGGEKLFF. CDR3 bases: TGTGCCAGCAGTGAAACCGTCGTAGGGGGTGAAAAACTGTTTTTT.

The CDR3 coding sequence is TGTGCCTGGAACCGCAGGGTAAAGGAGACCCAGTACTTC. The encoded protein is CAWNRRVKETQYF. V is TRBV30 and J is TRBJ2-5; perhaps TRBD1 as D (5 bases). The CDR3 runs 13 residues. Per germline, CDR1 GTSNPN and CDR2 SVGIG (reference sequence). V shed 4 bases and J shed 5 bases, with 14 bases lying between them.

The V and J genes are TRBV4-1 and TRBJ1-2; 7 nucleotides agree with TRBD1. Germline V gives CDR1 MGHRA, CDR2 YSYEKL. The CDR3 covers 16 residues. V gave up 0 bases and J gave up 3 bases; unmatched junction bases: 7. The CDR3 spells CASSQDRGQYHYGYTF. Written as DNA, the CDR3 is TGCGCCAGCAGCCAAGATCGGGGACAGTACCACTATGGCTACACCTTC.

The CDR3 DNA reads TGTGCCAGCAGCTTAGACTATAGCAATCAGCCCCAGCATTTT. Amino acids: CASSLDYSNQPQHF. The chain links TRBV7-2 to TRBJ1-5; no clear D. The CDR3 consists of 14 residues. Trimming took off 1 base at V and 0 bases at J, with 4 bases between the two ends. Germline V gives CDR1 SGHTA, CDR2 FQGNSA.

The chain links TRBV27 to TRBJ1-1; a weak D match, TRBD1 (6 bases). The CDR3 length is 18 residues. Per the germline V gene, CDR1 is MNHEY and CDR2 is SMNVEV (reference sequence). The V end was cut by 7 bases, the J end by 1 base, with 25 bases between. Here the CDR3 reads CASTRRAGAGGGNTEAFF. The CDR3 DNA is TGTGCCAGCACCCGAAGGGCAGGGGCTGGGGGGGGGAACACTGAAGCTTTCTTT.

The gene calls are TRBV24-1 and TRBJ2-1; no definite D call. Trimming took off 3 bases at V and 9 bases at J, with 14 bases between the two ends. The CDR3 covers 14 residues. Germline loops: CDR1 KGHDR, CDR2 SFDVKD. The CDR3 nucleotides are TGTGCCACCAGTGATCCTTCACGCCCGGGTGAGCAGTTCTTC. It specifies CATSDPSRPGEQFF.

The chain employs TRBV7-3 and TRBJ2-3, with 16 bases fitting TRBD2. Germline V gives CDR1 SGHTA, CDR2 FQGTGA. This CDR3 spans 19 amino acids. V shed 0 bases, J shed 3 bases, and the junction held 6 bases outside the gene matches. The CDR3 DNA reads as TGTGCCAGCAGCTTAACCGGGACTAGCGGGGGGGCTGGGACAGATACGCAGTATTTT. Its protein is CASSLTGTSGGAGTDTQYF.

The chain recombines TRBV6-5 with TRBJ1-2; 9 nucleotides match TRBD1. CDR3 length: 14 residues. Trimming cost V 5 bases and J 7 bases; bases outside gene matches: 8. Germline V gives CDR1 MNHEY, CDR2 SVGAGI. The CDR3 DNA reads as TGTGCCAGCAGTAGGACCGGGACAGGGCTTGGCTACACCTTC. The encoded protein is CASSRTGTGLGYTF.

In its sample, this clone was seen a few times. The chain employs TRBV6-5 and TRBJ2-2; 9 bases agree with TRBD1. Germline CDR1 is MNHEY and CDR2 is SVGAGI. V trimming: 4 bases; J trimming: 4 bases; junction bases outside the gene matches: 4. This CDR3 comprises 15 residues. CDR3 region: CASSLRGQGTGELFF. The CDR3 coding sequence is TGTGCCAGCAGTTTACGGGGACAGGGCACCGGGGAGCTGTTTTTT.

The CDR3: CASSLEGRGSVETQYF. CDR3 in DNA: TGTGCCAGCAGCTTAGAGGGCAGGGGGAGCGTGGAGACCCAGTACTTC. The chain joins TRBV7-3 to TRBJ2-5; TRBD1 aligns across 7 bases. The ends lost 2 bases at V and 5 bases at J; junction bases unmatched: 11. There are 16 residues in the CDR3. Germline V CDR1 and CDR2: SGHTA, FQGTGA.

The CDR3 spells CASSYGTGGRDEQYF. The DNA of the CDR3 is TGCGCCAGCAGCTATGGGACAGGGGGCAGGGACGAGCAGTACTTC. This chain connects TRBV4-1 to TRBJ2-7; 12 bases agree with TRBD1. Germline CDR1 is MGHRA and CDR2 is YSYEKL. V shed 5 bases and J 5 bases; nucleotides not matched to a gene: 7. The CDR3 length is 15 residues.

The chain combines TRBV5-1 with TRBJ2-3; D ambiguous. Per the germline V gene, CDR1 is SGHRS and CDR2 is YFSETQ. The CDR3 contains 16 residues. V was clipped by 5 bases and J by 1 base, with 17 bases between them. DNA of the CDR3: TGCGCCAGCAGGAGCGCTTGGGTCGCTGGCACAGATACGCAGTATTTT. Translating gives CASRSAWVAGTDTQYF.

The chain couples TRBV10-1 to TRBJ2-1, with 12 bases aligning to TRBD2. J was trimmed by 5 bases and V by 9 bases; bases with no gene match: 17. The CDR3 is made up of 18 amino acids. Germline V gene lookup returns CDR1 WNHNN and CDR2 SYGVQD (reference sequence). The CDR3 DNA reads as TGCGCCAGTCAGGCGTGGCTAGCGGGGGGGACTGAGGACAATGAGCAGTTCTTC. It specifies CASQAWLAGGTEDNEQFF.

The chain couples TRBV6-6 to TRBJ1-6, with D possibly being TRBD1 (6 bases). Trimming removed 7 bases at V and 5 bases at J, with 15 bases between. This CDR3 is built from 15 residues. CDR1 is MNHNY and CDR2 is SVGAGI in the germline V gene (reference sequence). CDR3 loop: CASTYRGGNNSPLHF. In DNA, the CDR3 is TGTGCCAGCACCTATAGGGGGGGGAATAATTCACCCCTCCACTTT.